This note documents a single TCR beta chain sequence. The antigen remains unidentified. This CDR3 has 14 residues. V was shortened by 6 bases and J by 6 bases, with 17 bases between the two germline ends. The authors drew around 9.3 milliliters of peripheral blood from each donor. Extraction of total RNA produced a minimum of 5 micrograms from each sample. This entry belongs to a study of blood T cells in healthy people across ages. Findings and caveats of the study: The recorded TCR beta diversity per million T cells decreased in a roughly linear manner with age.

With a J-beta primer mix and a sample-barcoded 5' primer, a second PCR ran about 7 to 12 cycles. TCRdb independently ran MiXCR on the 5' RACE reads; one entry per CDR3 protein. The sample records roughly 800,000 distinct CDR3 sequences, roughly 25% being singletons. The same data also contributed to another study, on T cells of mothers and their children. In that study: Sequencing returned over 8 million TCR beta CDR3 reads per mother and 3 million to 3.5 million per child.

This chain joins TRBV12-3 or TRBV12-4 and TRBJ1-1; D is perhaps TRBD1 (6 bases). Source material: blood. The sequence derives from a boy between 10 and 17 years old in good health. The CDR3 bases are TGTGCCAGCAGACTTGACAGGATGGTCGCTGAAGCTTTCTTT. It codes for CASRLDRMVAEAFF.